This TCR beta chain was sequenced in a study of T cell changes during pregnancy in multiple sclerosis. The data were produced by immunoSEQ multiplex PCR, yet TCRdb's version contains in-frame clones alone and is incomplete. This table has tens of thousands of clones, approximately 95% appearing once. This CDR3 spans 14 amino acids. Germline V gene lookup returns CDR1 LNHDA and CDR2 SQIVND (reference sequence). Unmatched junction bases numbered 9, after V lost 7 bases and J lost 7 bases. The sequenced sample was CD4+ T cells from peripheral blood mononuclear cells, obtained after pregnancy. This receptor was identified in a female donor with multiple sclerosis, enrolled in a pregnancy study. This chain uses TRBV19 with TRBJ2-4; TRBD1 aligns across 8 bases. CDR3 nucleotide sequence: TGTGCCAGTATCGCGACAGGGGAGGTCAACATTCAGTACTTC. This codes for CASIATGEVNIQYF. Combining the CDR3 with reference TRBV19 and TRBJ2-4 gives the whole variable domain DGGITQSPKYLFRKEGQNVTLSCEQNLNHDAMYWYRQDPGQGLRLIYYSQIVNDFQKGDIAEGYSVSREKKESFPLTVTSAQKNPTAFYLCASIATGEVNIQYFGAGTRLSVL.